The TCR beta chain under discussion was sequenced for a study of monozygotic twins with inflammatory bowel disease. General study findings and limits: IBD-affected twins scored below their healthy co-twins in TCRbeta diversity (inverse Simpson).

Generation of cDNA took place in eight separate reactions per sample. Molecular identifiers with 6-nucleotide sample barcodes were added during cDNA synthesis via template switching. TCRdb reprocessed the 5' RACE reads; each CDR3 protein has one entry and no DNA is given. The sample yields around 380,000 distinct CDR3 sequences, of which the top ten take up around 2.4%. Turning to this clonotype: Its target is unknown.

The CDR3 loop spans 13 amino acids. Per the germline V gene, CDR1 is SGHDT and CDR2 is YYEEEE. The rearrangement uses TRBV5-6 and TRBJ1-1. Sequenced material: blood. The receptor comes from a human donor with ulcerative colitis or Crohn's disease, or a healthy co-twin of an affected twin (not recorded which). CDR3 loop: CATSIGLDTEAFF.